This is a list of T cell receptor beta chains from one sample in a study of blood T cell repertoires in COVID-19. Clones were read by immunoSEQ multiplex PCR, and TCRdb kept only the in-frame ones, dropping some. Of 650,000 to 800,000 clones listed, more than 80% were seen once; the top ten hold approximately 0.3%. Material: peripheral blood. All receptors come from a woman under 30 with acute or convalescent COVID-19. The CDR3 runs from the conserved cysteine through the conserved F or W. The D gene is left open where the match is weak. Clone size appears in some rows only: once, few, many, or a class for an expanded clone.

d_gene	v_gene	j_gene	abundance	CDR3nt	CDR3aa
TRBD1	TRBV27	TRBJ1-1	NA	TGTGCCAGCAGTCGGACAGGGAAAGGCACTGAAGCTTTCTTT	CASSRTGKGTEAFF
NA	TRBV6-5	TRBJ1-1	NA	TGTGCCAGCAGTAATCGGCGGGTTAACACTGAAGCTTTCTTT	CASSNRRVNTEAFF
NA	TRBV19	TRBJ1-2	once	TGTGCCAGTAGTATCACCCTCCAGGGTGGCTACACCTTC	CASSITLQGGYTF
NA	TRBV7-2	TRBJ1-5	NA	TGTGCCAGCAGCCTAGATATTAGCAATCAGCCCCAGCATTTT	CASSLDISNQPQHF
TRBD1	TRBV9	TRBJ2-7	NA	TGTGCCAGCAGCCCGCGGACAGGATTTTACGAGCAGTACTTC	CASSPRTGFYEQYF
TRBD1	TRBV7-6	TRBJ2-2	once	TGTGCCAGCAGCTCCCATGGGACAGGGATATGGACCGGGGAGCTGTTTTTT	CASSSHGTGIWTGELFF
TRBD1	TRBV6-6	TRBJ2-7	once	TGTGCCAGCAGTGGCCGACAGGGTCGGAGCTACGAGCAGTACTTC	CASSGRQGRSYEQYF
NA	TRBV7-9	TRBJ1-1	NA	TGTGCCAGCAGCTTAGGTCCGGAGCTGAACACTGAAGCTTTCTTT	CASSLGPELNTEAFF
TRBD1	TRBV4-1	TRBJ1-5	few	TGCGCCAGCGCACAAGGGACAGGTAATCAGCCCCAGCATTTT	CASAQGTGNQPQHF
NA	TRBV25-1	TRBJ1-2	few	TGTGCCAGCAGTGATTGGGGAGGGGGTGGATATGGCTACACCTTC	CASSDWGGGGYGYTF
NA	TRBV11-2	TRBJ2-3	NA	TGTGCCAGCAGCCCACACTACACAGATACGCAGTATTTT	CASSPHYTDTQYF
NA	TRBV7-6	TRBJ2-7	NA	TGTGCCAGCAGCTTAGAGAGGGAGCAGTACTTC	CASSLEREQYF
NA	TRBV2	TRBJ2-3	once	TGTGCCAGCAGTGAGGCAGGCACAGATACGCAGTATTTT	CASSEAGTDTQYF
TRBD1	TRBV11-2	TRBJ1-4	NA	TGTGCCAGCGGGGGGACAGAGGTAGAAAAACTGTTTTTT	CASGGTEVEKLFF
NA	TRBV30	TRBJ1-2	few	TGTGCCTGGGGGAACAGGGTTTCTCTATCTTGGGGCTACACCTTC	CAWGNRVSLSWGYTF
TRBD1	TRBV27	TRBJ2-1	few	TGTGCCAGCACGAGGCTAACCGGGACAGCCTCTACCTACAATGAGCAGTTCTTC	CASTRLTGTASTYNEQFF
NA	TRBV5-6	TRBJ2-1	NA	TGTGCCAGCAGCGAGGCGGAAAATGAGCAGTTCTTC	CASSEAENEQFF
TRBD1	TRBV5-1	TRBJ1-2	NA	TGCGCCAGCAGCCCAGTAGGACAGGGCTACTATGGCTACACCTTC	CASSPVGQGYYGYTF
NA	TRBV12-5	TRBJ2-6	NA	TGTGCTAGTGGTTTGGCAAAACAGGGCTCTGGGGCCAACGTCCTGACTTTC	CASGLAKQGSGANVLTF
NA	TRBV5-6	TRBJ2-3	NA	TGTGCCAGCAGCGAGCTCGAGACAATCCCAGGGGCAGATACGCAGTATTTT	CASSELETIPGADTQYF